This T cell receptor beta chain was captured by sequencing in a study of cytomegalovirus exposure and HLA in healthy donors. Study-wide findings and caveats: Likely technical artifact: a cluster of highly shared sequence variants. TCR beta chain V- and J-gene trimming was linked, in a later analysis, to a missense variant in DCLRE1C. Later, an analysis showed that TCR beta chains associated with HLA were more clonally expanded than others that were equally common.

13 Jbeta primers and 60 Vbeta primers were used for the PCR. Method: immunoSEQ multiplex PCR; TCRdb's copy keeps in-frame clones and lacks some. The sample has 250,000 or so clones, about 84% seen once. There are a few counts of this clone. No antigen is known for it. The CDR3 contains 15 residues. Germline V lookup: CDR1 LNHDA, CDR2 SQIVND (reference sequence). J gave up 5 bases and V 5 bases, and 8 bases lay outside the gene matches. This sequence originates from a human donor in good health. The sequenced material came from PBMCs. The V gene is TRBV19, the J gene TRBJ2-1, with 8 bases matching TRBD2. CDR3 sequence (DNA): TGTGCCAGTAGTTTTTTGCGGGAGGACGACAATGAGCAGTTCTTC. Encoded protein: CASSFLREDDNEQFF.